A selection of T cell receptor beta chains follows, all from one sample in a study of lymphopenia after photon versus proton radiotherapy. Some clones are missing from TCRdb's copy, which holds only in-frame ones; the method was immunoSEQ multiplex PCR. The sample has 65,000 or so clones, roughly nine tenths seen once. The starting material was peripheral blood, obtained from a patient treated with proton-based radiotherapy. The receptors derive from a man of 80 years or more with esophageal cancer. The CDR3 runs from the conserved cysteine through the conserved F or W. Fields, in order: V gene, D gene, clone size, J gene, CDR3 protein, CDR3 DNA. D genes are given only for firm matches. A clone size is listed for some rows: how often the clone was seen (once, few, many), or a class if it is expanded.

v_gene: TRBV5-4
d_gene: NA
abundance: NA
j_gene: TRBJ1-2
CDR3aa: CASSLVSTYGYTF
CDR3nt: TGTGCCAGCAGCTTGGTTTCAACTTATGGCTACACCTTC

v_gene: TRBV18
d_gene: TRBD2
abundance: NA
j_gene: TRBJ2-2
CDR3aa: CASSPQAGVTGELFF
CDR3nt: TGTGCCAGCTCACCACAGGCGGGAGTAACCGGGGAGCTGTTTTTT

v_gene: TRBV11-2
d_gene: NA
abundance: NA
j_gene: TRBJ2-5
CDR3aa: CASSYSGARWETQYF
CDR3nt: TGTGCCAGCAGCTATTCGGGGGCTCGGTGGGAGACCCAGTACTTC

v_gene: TRBV7-9
d_gene: NA
abundance: once
j_gene: TRBJ1-3
CDR3aa: CASSLEGVSGNTIYF
CDR3nt: TGTGCCAGCAGCTTAGAGGGAGTCTCTGGAAACACCATATATTTT

v_gene: TRBV6-5
d_gene: TRBD1
abundance: NA
j_gene: TRBJ2-7
CDR3aa: CATAGTGTYEQYF
CDR3nt: TGTGCCACCGCCGGGACAGGGACCTACGAGCAGTACTTC

v_gene: TRBV30
d_gene: TRBD2
abundance: NA
j_gene: TRBJ2-1
CDR3aa: CACRRQLGLAGGLYNEQFF
CDR3nt: TGTGCCTGCCGTCGACAGCTTGGACTAGCGGGAGGTCTCTACAATGAGCAGTTCTTC

v_gene: TRBV4-2
d_gene: NA
abundance: once
j_gene: TRBJ1-2
CDR3aa: CASSPLGRGEGYGYTF
CDR3nt: TGTGCCAGCAGCCCCCTCGGCCGGGGAGAAGGATATGGCTACACCTTC

v_gene: TRBV7-6
d_gene: NA
abundance: few
j_gene: TRBJ1-1
CDR3aa: CASSPQVKFEAFF
CDR3nt: TGTGCCAGCAGCCCACAGGTAAAGTTTGAAGCTTTCTTT

v_gene: TRBV7-9
d_gene: NA
abundance: NA
j_gene: TRBJ2-5
CDR3aa: CASSLERELVETQYF
CDR3nt: TGTGCCAGCAGCTTAGAACGGGAACTTGTGGAGACCCAGTACTTC

v_gene: TRBV29-1
d_gene: NA
abundance: NA
j_gene: TRBJ1-2
CDR3aa: CSIGGGHGYTF
CDR3nt: TGCAGCATCGGAGGGGGACATGGCTACACCTTC

v_gene: TRBV25-1
d_gene: NA
abundance: NA
j_gene: TRBJ1-2
CDR3aa: CASSEAGRSANYGYTF
CDR3nt: TGTGCCAGCAGTGAAGCCGGGAGGTCCGCTAACTATGGCTACACCTTC

v_gene: TRBV7-9
d_gene: NA
abundance: once
j_gene: TRBJ2-7
CDR3aa: CASSFTNSYEQYF
CDR3nt: TGTGCCAGCAGCTTCACGAACTCCTACGAGCAGTACTTC

v_gene: TRBV18
d_gene: NA
abundance: NA
j_gene: TRBJ1-2
CDR3aa: CASSPGIRDRPYGYTF
CDR3nt: TGTGCCAGCTCACCAGGGATCCGGGACCGACCCTATGGCTACACCTTC

v_gene: TRBV7-9
d_gene: TRBD1
abundance: NA
j_gene: TRBJ2-1
CDR3aa: CASSLSAGQGDNEQFF
CDR3nt: TGTGCCAGCAGCTTATCCGCGGGACAGGGGGACAATGAGCAGTTCTTC

v_gene: TRBV15
d_gene: TRBD1
abundance: NA
j_gene: TRBJ1-2
CDR3aa: CATSRLPQGVFYGYTF
CDR3nt: TGTGCCACCAGCAGATTACCCCAGGGGGTCTTCTATGGCTACACCTTC

v_gene: TRBV7-8
d_gene: NA
abundance: NA
j_gene: TRBJ1-6
CDR3aa: CASSAIQGTNSPLHF
CDR3nt: TGTGCCAGCAGCGCCATACAGGGCACCAATTCACCCCTCCACTTT

v_gene: TRBV5-1
d_gene: TRBD1
abundance: NA
j_gene: TRBJ2-3
CDR3aa: CASSAQNRGTTDTQYF
CDR3nt: TGCGCCAGCAGCGCTCAAAACAGGGGGACCACAGATACGCAGTATTTT

v_gene: TRBV5-1
d_gene: TRBD2
abundance: NA
j_gene: TRBJ2-2
CDR3aa: CASSLLAGANTGELFF
CDR3nt: TGCGCCAGCAGCTTACTAGCGGGGGCGAACACCGGGGAGCTGTTTTTT

v_gene: TRBV30
d_gene: NA
abundance: NA
j_gene: TRBJ1-1
CDR3aa: CAWRVGPRVNTEAFF
CDR3nt: TGTGCCTGGAGAGTGGGGCCTAGGGTGAACACTGAAGCTTTCTTT

v_gene: TRBV5-1
d_gene: TRBD1
abundance: NA
j_gene: TRBJ1-1
CDR3aa: CASSWGTGMSTEAFF
CDR3nt: TGCGCCAGCAGCTGGGGGACAGGGATGAGCACTGAAGCTTTCTTT

v_gene: TRBV19
d_gene: NA
abundance: few
j_gene: TRBJ2-5
CDR3aa: CASSQRQETQYF
CDR3nt: TGTGCCAGTAGCCAGCGACAAGAGACCCAGTACTTC

v_gene: TRBV7-9
d_gene: NA
abundance: NA
j_gene: TRBJ2-1
CDR3aa: CASSLAGYPAGGQFF
CDR3nt: TGTGCCAGCAGCTTAGCCGGCTATCCCGCCGGGGGGCAGTTCTTC

v_gene: TRBV19
d_gene: NA
abundance: once
j_gene: TRBJ2-3
CDR3aa: CASTPAWGTDTQYF
CDR3nt: TGTGCCAGTACCCCTGCTTGGGGCACAGATACGCAGTATTTT

v_gene: TRBV19
d_gene: TRBD1
abundance: NA
j_gene: TRBJ1-5
CDR3aa: CASSIGTGDGPQHF
CDR3nt: TGTGCCAGTAGTATTGGGACAGGGGATGGTCCCCAGCATTTT

v_gene: TRBV12-5
d_gene: NA
abundance: NA
j_gene: TRBJ2-2
CDR3aa: CASGLGTSLIGELFF
CDR3nt: TGTGCTAGTGGTCTCGGGACTTCCCTCATCGGGGAGCTGTTTTTT

v_gene: TRBV6-5
d_gene: TRBD2
abundance: NA
j_gene: TRBJ2-1
CDR3aa: CASSSWEGLGNNEQFF
CDR3nt: TGTGCCAGCAGTTCCTGGGAGGGTTTGGGGAACAATGAGCAGTTCTTC

v_gene: TRBV5-4
d_gene: NA
abundance: NA
j_gene: TRBJ1-1
CDR3aa: CASSLTRAGTEAFF
CDR3nt: TGTGCCAGCAGCTTGACCAGGGCGGGCACTGAAGCTTTCTTT

v_gene: TRBV11-2
d_gene: NA
abundance: NA
j_gene: TRBJ2-7
CDR3aa: CASSSPARSLEQYF
CDR3nt: TGTGCCAGCAGCAGTCCCGCGAGAAGTTTGGAGCAGTACTTC

v_gene: TRBV18
d_gene: NA
abundance: NA
j_gene: TRBJ2-4
CDR3aa: CASSPAEINIQYF
CDR3nt: TGTGCCAGCTCACCAGCTGAAATAAACATTCAGTACTTC

v_gene: TRBV5-4
d_gene: TRBD2
abundance: NA
j_gene: TRBJ2-3
CDR3aa: CASSLSGGLAGGGGTDTQYF
CDR3nt: TGTGCCAGCAGCTTAAGTGGGGGGCTAGCGGGAGGTGGAGGCACAGATACGCAGTATTTT

v_gene: TRBV7-6
d_gene: TRBD1
abundance: few
j_gene: TRBJ1-1
CDR3aa: CASSNRDRVTEAFF
CDR3nt: TGTGCCAGCAGCAACAGGGACAGGGTGACTGAAGCTTTCTTT

v_gene: TRBV10-3
d_gene: TRBD1
abundance: NA
j_gene: TRBJ1-2
CDR3aa: CAITPGTGSNYGYTF
CDR3nt: TGTGCCATCACCCCCGGGACAGGGTCTAACTATGGCTACACCTTC

v_gene: TRBV18
d_gene: TRBD1
abundance: NA
j_gene: TRBJ2-3
CDR3aa: CASSPGGQDGQYF
CDR3nt: TGTGCCAGCTCACCTGGAGGACAGGATGGGCAGTATTTT

v_gene: TRBV7-2
d_gene: NA
abundance: NA
j_gene: TRBJ1-3
CDR3aa: CASSLEISGNTIYF
CDR3nt: TGTGCCAGCAGCTTAGAAATTTCCGGAAACACCATATATTTT

v_gene: TRBV19
d_gene: NA
abundance: NA
j_gene: TRBJ1-4
CDR3aa: CASRPSGWANEKLFF
CDR3nt: TGTGCCAGTAGACCCTCCGGCTGGGCTAATGAAAAACTGTTTTTT

v_gene: TRBV11-2
d_gene: TRBD1
abundance: NA
j_gene: TRBJ1-2
CDR3aa: CASSFTGGTGYTF
CDR3nt: TGTGCCAGCAGCTTTACAGGGGGCACTGGCTACACCTTC

v_gene: TRBV7-6
d_gene: NA
abundance: NA
j_gene: TRBJ2-7
CDR3aa: CASSLEGGTGASEQYF
CDR3nt: TGTGCCAGCAGCTTAGAGGGGGGGACAGGAGCTAGCGAGCAGTACTTC

v_gene: TRBV18
d_gene: TRBD1
abundance: NA
j_gene: TRBJ1-1
CDR3aa: CASSRGQGERNTEAFF
CDR3nt: TGTGCCAGCTCACGGGGACAGGGAGAAAGGAACACTGAAGCTTTCTTT

v_gene: TRBV4-2
d_gene: NA
abundance: NA
j_gene: TRBJ1-1
CDR3aa: CASSPSSSGAEVGAFF
CDR3nt: TGTGCCAGCAGCCCCTCTTCGTCGGGGGCCGAAGTCGGAGCTTTCTTT

v_gene: TRBV2
d_gene: TRBD2
abundance: NA
j_gene: TRBJ2-5
CDR3aa: CASTKRTSGETQYF
CDR3nt: TGTGCCAGCACAAAAAGAACTAGCGGTGAGACCCAGTACTTC

v_gene: TRBV7-2
d_gene: NA
abundance: NA
j_gene: TRBJ1-5
CDR3aa: CASSADMGNQPQHF
CDR3nt: TGTGCCAGCAGCGCCGACATGGGGAATCAGCCCCAGCATTTT

v_gene: TRBV5-1
d_gene: NA
abundance: NA
j_gene: TRBJ1-2
CDR3aa: CASSLGPVGGYTF
CDR3nt: TGCGCCAGCAGCTTGGGCCCGGTCGGTGGCTACACCTTC